This entry lists 25 T cell receptor beta chains sequenced from one sample in a study of cytomegalovirus exposure and HLA in healthy donors. The PCR employed 60 Vbeta primers together with 13 Jbeta primers. Sequenced by immunoSEQ multiplex PCR; TCRdb stores in-frame clones only, minus some. The sample comprises 150,000 or so clones, 70% of which are singletons, and about 4.3% rests with the top ten. The sequenced sample consisted of PBMCs. The receptors stem from a young man in good health and CMV-seropositive.

The chain uses TRBV6-1 and TRBJ2-1; 10 bases line up with TRBD2. CDR3 length: 15 residues. CDR1 and CDR2 (germline): MNHNS, SASEGT. Losses at the gene ends were 7 bases for V and 2 bases for J; bases not matched to a gene: 5. The CDR3 here is CASIPSGGAYNEQFF. The CDR3 coding sequence is TGTGCCAGCATCCCCAGCGGGGGGGCCTACAATGAGCAGTTCTTC.

With regard to this clone: Mismatch with germline at one junction end may stem from a read error. The chain carries TRBV5-6 and TRBJ1-2; 10 bases are a match to TRBD1. This CDR3 comprises 17 residues. Germline lookup yields CDR1 SGHDT and CDR2 YYEEEE. The CDR3 protein is CASSLGVWGQGNSGYTF. The CDR3 DNA reads TGTGCCAGCAGCTTGGGAGTTTGGGGACAGGGGAACTCTGGCTACACCTTC.

The chain employs TRBV10-3 and TRBJ1-2; 9 bases match TRBD1. Germline-derived CDR1 and CDR2 are ENHRY and SYGVKD. The CDR3 extends over 13 amino acids. V shed 11 bases and J 4 bases; nucleotides not matched to a gene: 8. This chain's CDR3 is CAFKQGALYGYTF. Here the CDR3 DNA reads TGTGCCTTTAAACAGGGGGCCCTCTATGGCTACACCTTC.

In its sample, this clone was seen a few times. CDR3: CASSEAEGPRYGYTF. The DNA for the CDR3 is TGTGCCAGCAGTGAAGCGGAGGGGCCAAGGTATGGCTACACCTTC. The chain couples TRBV6-1 to TRBJ1-2, with D possibly TRBD1 on 5 matching bases. Trimming cost V 0 bases and J 5 bases, with 13 bases left between them. The CDR3 runs to 15 residues. Germline-derived CDR1 and CDR2 are MNHNS and SASEGT.

CDR3 residues: CAWGAGGGGDTQYF. In DNA form, the CDR3 reads TGTGCCTGGGGAGCAGGGGGCGGGGGAGATACGCAGTATTTT. The chain joins TRBV30 to TRBJ2-3, with D perhaps TRBD1 (8 bases). Looked up from germline, CDR1 is GTSNPN and CDR2 is SVGIG (reference sequence). Trimming left V 5 bases short and J 5 bases short, with 17 bases between. CDR3 length: 14 amino acids.

This clone has only one observation. The genes are TRBV23-1 and TRBJ2-1, with 7 bases matching TRBD1. TRBV23-1 is recorded as an ORF, its role being uncertain. Unmatched junction bases numbered 4, after V lost 6 bases and J lost 5 bases. The CDR3 length is 13 residues. The CDR3: CASSRTGNNEQFF. The CDR3 region has the DNA TGCGCCAGCAGCCGGACAGGAAACAATGAGCAGTTCTTC.

The chain recombines TRBV2 with TRBJ2-2; TRBD1 might be the D (7 bases). CDR1 SNHLY and CDR2 FYNNEI come from the germline V gene. V gave up 6 bases and J gave up 7 bases, with 18 bases separating them. The CDR3 is made up of 15 amino acids. The CDR3 DNA reads as TGTGCCAGCAGGACTCCGGGACAGCGGGTCGGGGAGCTGTTTTTT. Its translation is CASRTPGQRVGELFF.

This chain links TRBV19 with TRBJ1-2; 7 positions agree with TRBD1. V shed 4 bases, J shed 0 bases, and the junction held 5 bases outside the gene matches. CDR3 size: 15 residues. Germline V gene data show CDR1 as LNHDA and CDR2 as SQIVND (reference sequence). Here the CDR3 reads CASSKTGTANYGYTF. CDR3 nucleotides: TGTGCCAGTAGTAAAACCGGGACAGCTAACTATGGCTACACCTTC.

In DNA, the CDR3 is TGTGCCAGCAGCCCCTCCCCTGAGGGGGCGAGGACCTTC. This encodes CASSPSPEGARTF. V is TRBV13 and J is TRBJ1-2; 7 bases line up with TRBD1. Germline loops: CDR1 PRHDT, CDR2 FYEKMQ (reference sequence). The ends lost 5 bases at V and 14 bases at J; junction bases unmatched: 14. The CDR3 contains 13 residues.

J is TRBJ1-4 and V is TRBV19; the D is unclear. Germline lookup yields CDR1 LNHDA and CDR2 SQIVND (reference sequence). Trimming stripped 3 bases from V and 4 bases from J, with 9 bases between. The CDR3 runs 14 residues. The CDR3 spells CASSMRVFNEKLFF. CDR3 in DNA: TGTGCCAGTAGTATGAGAGTATTTAATGAAAAACTGTTTTTT.

The sample holds one count of this clone. This chain uses TRBV4-1 with TRBJ2-2, with 8 nucleotides matching TRBD1. CDR3 length: 18 amino acids. The V and J ends lost 0 bases and 5 bases, in that order; junction bases with no gene match: 11. Germline lookup yields CDR1 MGHRA and CDR2 YSYEKL. CDR3 protein: CASSQDPRTGWNTGELFF. DNA for the CDR3: TGCGCCAGCAGCCAAGATCCTCGGACAGGGTGGAATACCGGGGAGCTGTTTTTT.

This rearrangement joins TRBV30 to TRBJ1-5, with D maybe TRBD1 (6 bases). This CDR3 comprises 14 residues. The germline gives CDR1 GTSNPN, CDR2 SVGIG (reference sequence). V dropped 4 bases and J dropped 5 bases, with 15 bases sitting between them. The chain's CDR3 is CAWNQDRSHQPQHF. In DNA, the CDR3 is TGTGCCTGGAACCAAGACAGGTCCCATCAGCCCCAGCATTTT.

CDR3 amino acids: CASRKGQAANTGELFF. The CDR3 DNA reads as TGTGCCAGTAGAAAAGGACAGGCGGCGAACACCGGGGAGCTGTTTTTT. The V gene is TRBV19, the J gene TRBJ2-2; 7 nucleotides agree with TRBD1. Germline V gene lookup returns CDR1 LNHDA and CDR2 SQIVND (reference sequence). Losses at the gene ends were 6 bases for V and 0 bases for J; bases not matched to a gene: 7. The CDR3 length is 16 residues. The full variable domain, rest sourced from reference TRBV19 and TRBJ2-2, is DGGITQSPKYLFRKEGQNVTLSCEQNLNHDAMYWYRQDPGQGLRLIYYSQIVNDFQKGDIAEGYSVSREKKESFPLTVTSAQKNPTAFYLCASRKGQAANTGELFFGEGSRLTVL.

This clone was recorded once. This rearrangement joins TRBV9 to TRBJ2-1; D may be TRBD1 (6 bases). V lost 1 base, J lost 7 bases, and 15 bases lay in between. CDR1 is SGDLS, CDR2 YYNGEE, per germline. CDR3 length equals 15 residues. CDR3 nucleotide sequence: TGTGCCAGCAGCGTATCTTGGGGGCCTGGGAATGAGCAGTTCTTC. Translated, it gives CASSVSWGPGNEQFF.

The rearrangement links TRBV5-1 to TRBJ2-5; 11 bases are a match to TRBD1. The germline gives CDR1 SGHRS, CDR2 YFSETQ. The CDR3 is 15 amino acids. Trimming removed 4 bases from V and 5 bases from J; junction bases left unmatched: 7. The CDR3 DNA is TGCGCCAGCAGCCGGGACAGGGGGTACGTCGAGACCCAGTACTTC. Its protein product is CASSRDRGYVETQYF.

The chain links TRBV7-9 to TRBJ1-1; D is ambiguous. Germline V CDR1 and CDR2: SEHNR, FQNEAQ (reference sequence). V dropped 1 base and J dropped 1 base, with 10 bases sitting between them. This CDR3 spans 15 amino acids. For the CDR3, the DNA is TGTGCCAGCAGCTTAGATTGGCTGCAGAACACTGAAGCTTTCTTT. The encoded protein is CASSLDWLQNTEAFF.

This clone has only a few counts. The CDR3 loop is CASSTHPGTSNEQYV. In nucleotides, the CDR3 is TGTGCCAGCAGTACGCACCCCGGGACTAGCAACGAGCAGTACGTC. The V and J genes are TRBV6-1 and TRBJ2-7; 9 bases match TRBD2. Germline V gives CDR1 MNHNS, CDR2 SASEGT. Trimming at V came to 5 bases and at J to 5 bases, leaving 10 bases not matched to a gene. The CDR3 covers 15 residues.

Written as DNA, the CDR3 is TGTGCCAGCACCATTAGGTCTAGCGGCTCCTACAATGAGCAGTTCTTC. Translated, it gives CASTIRSSGSYNEQFF. This chain joins TRBV28 and TRBJ2-1, with 7 bases matching TRBD2. Trimming at V came to 7 bases and at J to 0 bases, leaving 9 bases not matched to a gene. The CDR3 is 16 residues long. The germline gives CDR1 MDHEN, CDR2 SYDVKM.

The rearrangement links TRBV30 to TRBJ1-5; TRBD1 matches at 7 bases. Germline V gene sequence: CDR1 GTSNPN, CDR2 SVGIG (reference sequence). V dropped 0 bases and J dropped 2; count of bases not matched to a gene: 4. The CDR3 runs to 15 residues. The CDR3 is CAWSVRTGGNQPQHF. CDR3 bases: TGTGCCTGGAGTGTACGGACAGGAGGCAATCAGCCCCAGCATTTT.

This chain joins TRBV6-6 and TRBJ1-2; D perhaps matches TRBD1 (6 bases). Trimming removed 2 bases from V and 4 bases from J, with 11 bases in between. The germline V gene encodes CDR1 MNHNY and CDR2 SVGAGI (reference sequence). The CDR3 consists of 14 residues. The CDR3 DNA follows: TGTGCCAGCAGTTACAGGGGGTCCTTCTATGGCTACACCTTC. Translation: CASSYRGSFYGYTF.

This rearrangement joins TRBV19 to TRBJ1-2; D gene uncertain. CDR1 and CDR2 (germline): LNHDA, SQIVND (reference sequence). V lost 3 bases, J lost 2 bases, and 7 bases lay in between. The length of the CDR3 is 13 residues. CDR3 nucleotide sequence: TGTGCCAGTAGTATGAGGCAGAACTATGGCTACACCTTC. This encodes CASSMRQNYGYTF.

V usage is TRBV5-1 and J usage is TRBJ1-4; D not resolved. V lost 4 bases and J 5 bases, leaving 9 bases between the germline ends. The CDR3 is 13 amino acids. Per germline, CDR1 SGHRS and CDR2 YFSETQ. The CDR3 loop is CASSRRENEKLFF. For the CDR3, the DNA is TGCGCCAGCAGCCGCCGGGAGAATGAAAAACTGTTTTTT.

This chain uses TRBV5-6 with TRBJ2-3; TRBD2 aligns across 7 bases. V was pared by 1 base and J by 6 bases, with 17 bases of the junction left unmatched. The length of the CDR3 is 18 residues. Germline loops: CDR1 SGHDT, CDR2 YYEEEE. The CDR3 protein is CASSLSASSGSSADTQYF. CDR3 nucleotide sequence: TGTGCCAGCAGCTTGAGCGCGAGTAGCGGGTCCTCGGCGGATACGCAGTATTTT. The whole variable domain, filled in from reference TRBV5-6 and TRBJ2-3, reads DAGVTQSPTHLIKTRGQQVTLRCSPKSGHDTVSWYQQALGQGPQFIFQYYEEEERQRGNFPDRFSGHQFPNYSSELNVNALLLGDSALYLCASSLSASSGSSADTQYFGPGTRLTVL.

This sequence joins TRBV2 and TRBJ2-1; perhaps TRBD2 as D (5 bases). The CDR3 is made up of 12 amino acids. V gave up 1 base and J gave up 15 bases, with 13 bases separating them. The germline V gene encodes CDR1 SNHLY and CDR2 FYNNEI. The CDR3 region has the DNA TGTGCCAGCAGTGAAGGCACCCTCCGGGGGTTCTTC. Translating it yields CASSEGTLRGFF. Drawing the rest from reference TRBV2 and TRBJ2-1, the complete variable domain is EPEVTQTPSHQVTQMGQEVILRCVPISNHLYFYWYRQILGQKVEFLVSFYNNEISEKSEIFDDQFSVERPDGSNFTLKIRSTKLEDSAMYFCASSEGTLRGFFGPGTRLTVL.

The V call is TRBV11-2, the J call TRBJ2-7; the match to TRBD1 covers 10 bases. There are 14 residues in the CDR3. Trimming removed 4 bases from V and 4 bases from J; junction bases left unmatched: 4. CDR1 and CDR2 from the germline V gene are SGHAT and FQNNGV. The CDR3 loop reads CASSSRTGGYEQYV. In nucleotides, the CDR3 is TGTGCCAGCAGCTCCCGGACAGGGGGGTACGAGCAGTACGTC.